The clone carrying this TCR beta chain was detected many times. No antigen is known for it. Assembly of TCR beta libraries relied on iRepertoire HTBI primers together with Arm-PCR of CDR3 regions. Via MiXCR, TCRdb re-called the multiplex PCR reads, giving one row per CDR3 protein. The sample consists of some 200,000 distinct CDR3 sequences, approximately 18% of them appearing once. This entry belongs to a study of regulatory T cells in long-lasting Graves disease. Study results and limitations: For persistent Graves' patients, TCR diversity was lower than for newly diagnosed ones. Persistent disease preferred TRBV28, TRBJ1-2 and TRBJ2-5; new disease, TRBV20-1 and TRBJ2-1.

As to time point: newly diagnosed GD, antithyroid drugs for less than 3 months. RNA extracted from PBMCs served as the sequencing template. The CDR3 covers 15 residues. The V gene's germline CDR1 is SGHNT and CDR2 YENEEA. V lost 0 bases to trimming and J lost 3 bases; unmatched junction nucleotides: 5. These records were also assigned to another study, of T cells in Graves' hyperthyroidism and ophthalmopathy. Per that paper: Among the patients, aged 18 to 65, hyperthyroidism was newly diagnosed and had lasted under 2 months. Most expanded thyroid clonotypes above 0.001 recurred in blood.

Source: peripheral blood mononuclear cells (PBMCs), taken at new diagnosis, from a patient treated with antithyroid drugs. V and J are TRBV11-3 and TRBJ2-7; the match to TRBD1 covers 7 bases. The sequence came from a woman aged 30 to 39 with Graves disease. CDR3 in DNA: TGTGCCAGCAGCTTAGACCAGACAGGGATCTACGAGCAGTACTTC. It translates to CASSLDQTGIYEQYF. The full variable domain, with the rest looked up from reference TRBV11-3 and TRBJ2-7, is EAGVVQSPRYKIIEKKQPVAFWCNPISGHNTLYWYLQNLGQGPELLIRYENEEAVDDSQLPKDRFSAERLKGVDSTLKIQPAELGDSAVYLCASSLDQTGIYEQYFGPGTRLTVT.